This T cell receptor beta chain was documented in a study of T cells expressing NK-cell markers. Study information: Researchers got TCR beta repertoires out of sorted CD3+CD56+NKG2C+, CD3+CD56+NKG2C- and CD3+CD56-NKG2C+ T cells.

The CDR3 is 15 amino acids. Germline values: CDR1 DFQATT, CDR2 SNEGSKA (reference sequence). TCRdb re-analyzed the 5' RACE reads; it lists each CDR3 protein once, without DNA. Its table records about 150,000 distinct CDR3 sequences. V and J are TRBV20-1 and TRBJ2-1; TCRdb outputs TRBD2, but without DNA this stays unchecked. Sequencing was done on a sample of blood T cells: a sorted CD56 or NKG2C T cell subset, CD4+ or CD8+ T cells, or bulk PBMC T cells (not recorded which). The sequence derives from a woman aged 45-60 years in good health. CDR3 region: CSVPGLAGIRYEQFF.